One and the same sample provided the 21 T cell receptor beta chains below, sequenced in a study of T cell repertoires in cytomegalovirus infection. Their specific antigens are unknown. TCRdb passed the reads through MiXCR, listing each CDR3 protein once. The sample has roughly 570,000 distinct CDR3 sequences, about 39% seen once. Specimen: cultured PBMCs, collected from culture after CMV antigen stimulation. The source of these receptors is a human donor in good health (CMV status not recorded). Some clones in this sample may be carry-over from other donors' samples.

The chain combines TRBV2 with TRBJ2-3; D unresolved. CDR1 and CDR2 (germline): SNHLY, FYNNEI. The V end lost 5 bases, the J end lost 5 bases, and 11 bases lay between the germline ends. There are 13 residues in the CDR3. The CDR3: CASSLGRRDTQYF. For the CDR3, the DNA is TGTGCCAGCAGTCTTGGTAGGAGAGATACGCAGTATTTT. The full variable domain, in which reference TRBV2 and TRBJ2-3 provide the parts outside the CDR3, is EPEVTQTPSHQVTQMGQEVILRCVPISNHLYFYWYRQILGQKVEFLVSFYNNEISEKSEIFDDQFSVERPDGSNFTLKIRSTKLEDSAMYFCASSLGRRDTQYFGPGTRLTVL.

This sequence joins TRBV4-3 and TRBJ2-5, with D tentatively TRBD2 (6 bases). The CDR3 is made up of 16 amino acids. CDR1 is LGHNA, CDR2 YSLEER, per germline. V was pared by 0 bases and J by 3 bases, with 14 bases between. This CDR3 is CASSQEGIGRKETQYF. The DNA of the CDR3 is TGCGCCAGCAGCCAAGAAGGTATCGGGAGAAAAGAGACCCAGTACTTC.

This clonotype has a handful of counts. The CDR3 loop is CASSPGDFGPTGELFF. DNA of the CDR3: TGTGCCAGCAGCCCGGGAGACTTTGGCCCCACCGGGGAGCTGTTTTTT. This chain connects TRBV7-6 to TRBJ2-2; D is perhaps TRBD2 (6 bases). The CDR3 is 16 amino acids. Germline CDR1 SGHVS, CDR2 FNYEAQ. V lost 5 bases to trimming and J lost 4 bases, with 17 bases between them.

The table lists this clonotype with a few counts. CDR3 protein: CASSQLVTGKSSGELFF. The DNA of the CDR3 is TGCGCCAGCAGCCAACTCGTGACAGGGAAGTCTTCCGGGGAGCTGTTTTTT. V gene TRBV4-1 combines with J gene TRBJ2-2, with TRBD1 matching over 7 bases. This CDR3 is built from 17 residues. Germline assignment: CDR1 MGHRA and CDR2 YSYEKL. With V trimmed by 2 bases and J by 6 bases, 12 bases remained unmatched.

The chain joins TRBV2 to TRBJ1-4; TRBD1 is a possible D gene (6 bases). CDR3 size: 15 residues. V lost 8 bases to trimming and J lost 5 bases, with 18 bases between them. CDR1 is SNHLY and CDR2 is FYNNEI in the germline V gene. CDR3 residues: CASDRTDSMNEKLFF. CDR3 DNA: TGTGCCAGCGATCGTACGGACAGTATGAATGAAAAACTGTTTTTT.

This clonotype was seen repeatedly, ten times or more. The chain has TRBV7-2 and TRBJ2-1; TRBD2 is a possible D gene (6 bases). V was shortened by 0 bases and J by 11 bases, with 8 bases between the two germline ends. This CDR3 is 12 amino acids long. The germline V gene has CDR1 SGHTA and CDR2 FQGNSA. The CDR3 sequence: CASSLAGTQQFF. In DNA, the CDR3 is TGTGCCAGCAGCTTAGCGGGGACTCAGCAGTTCTTC.

This chain uses TRBV7-2 with TRBJ2-2; TRBD1 agrees at 10 bases. V gave up 5 bases and J gave up 7 bases; unmatched junction bases: 7. In germline, CDR1 is SGHTA, CDR2 FQGNSA. This CDR3 region has 15 residues. For the CDR3, the DNA is TGTGCCAGCAGCATGAGGACAGGGGGGATCGGGGAGCTGTTTTTT. Translated, it gives CASSMRTGGIGELFF.

This clonotype was detected only once. The V gene is TRBV10-3, the J gene TRBJ2-4; D is unresolved. Trimming took off 7 bases at V and 8 bases at J, with 9 bases between the two ends. Germline CDR1 and CDR2: ENHRY and SYGVKD. This CDR3 comprises 11 residues. CDR3 coding DNA: TGTGCCATCAAGGACGCGGACATTCAGTACTTC. Translation: CAIKDADIQYF.

This clonotype was detected only a few times. The chain carries TRBV7-2 and TRBJ1-3; D is unresolved. The CDR3 totals 15 residues. Per germline, CDR1 SGHTA and CDR2 FQGNSA. V shed 5 bases and J shed 1 base, with 12 bases lying between them. CDR3 nucleotides: TGTGCCAGCAGCCCGTTGATGGGATCTGGAAACACCATATATTTT. Its protein product is CASSPLMGSGNTIYF.

This clonotype was detected many times. V and J are TRBV7-2 and TRBJ1-5; TRBD1 aligns across 7 bases. The CDR3 extends over 14 amino acids. Trimming cost V 1 base and J 6 bases; bases outside gene matches: 3. Germline V gives CDR1 SGHTA, CDR2 FQGNSA. CDR3: CASSLEGAGQPQHF. As DNA, the CDR3 is TGTGCCAGCAGCTTAGAGGGGGCAGGTCAGCCCCAGCATTTT.

This rearrangement joins TRBV7-6 to TRBJ2-2; 10 bases fit TRBD1. CDR3 length: 16 amino acids. Germline V CDR1 and CDR2: SGHVS, FNYEAQ. V gave up 5 bases and J gave up 3 bases; unmatched junction bases: 6. The CDR3 here is CASSADRGRHTGELFF. The CDR3 DNA reads as TGTGCCAGCAGCGCCGACAGGGGGCGTCACACCGGGGAGCTGTTTTTT.

The rearrangement links TRBV12-3 or TRBV12-4 to TRBJ2-3; the D gene is possibly TRBD2 (6 bases). Trimming removed 5 bases from V and 4 bases from J, with 16 bases in between. This CDR3 comprises 15 residues. CDR3 sequence (DNA): TGTGCCAGCAGTCGGGGGATCGGAATCCCAGATACGCAGTATTTT. This sequence encodes CASSRGIGIPDTQYF.

The rearrangement joins TRBV12-3 or TRBV12-4 to TRBJ2-1; D might be TRBD2 (5 bases). The V gene lost 6 bases and the J gene lost 10 bases, with 13 bases spanning the gap. The CDR3 consists of 12 residues. The CDR3 loop is CASRGTSGEQFF. In nucleotides, the CDR3 is TGTGCCAGCAGGGGTACTAGTGGCGAGCAGTTCTTC.

This clonotype was seen ten or more times. The chain links TRBV7-2 to TRBJ2-3; D is undetermined. In germline, CDR1 is SGHTA, CDR2 FQGNSA. Trimming removed 3 bases from V and 5 bases from J, with 9 bases in between. This CDR3 comprises 13 residues. CDR3: CASSFRRIDTQYF. In nucleotides, the CDR3 is TGTGCCAGCAGCTTCCGCCGCATAGATACGCAGTATTTT.

This clonotype was seen only a few times. This chain links TRBV11-2 with TRBJ2-3, with D perhaps TRBD2 (5 bases). The germline V and J ends were trimmed by 0 bases and 0 bases, with 19 bases remaining between them. The CDR3 consists of 19 residues. CDR1 is SGHAT and CDR2 is FQNNGV in the germline V gene. CDR3 loop: CASSLDLLRRKASTDTQYF. The DNA of the CDR3 is TGTGCCAGCAGCTTAGATCTTCTGCGGAGGAAAGCTAGCACAGATACGCAGTATTTT.

The V call is TRBV6-6, the J call TRBJ2-7, with TRBD1 as a possible D gene (6 bases). The CDR3 runs to 13 residues. Trimming stripped 6 bases from V and 5 bases from J, with 14 bases between. The germline V gene encodes CDR1 MNHNY and CDR2 SVGAGI (reference sequence). The CDR3 here is CASRRGLTDEQYF. CDR3 in DNA: TGTGCCAGCAGGAGGGGGTTAACCGACGAGCAGTACTTC.

This clonotype came up a few times. The CDR3 region is CASSLGGDIQYF. Written as DNA, the CDR3 is TGTGCCAGCAGCTTGGGGGGGGACATTCAGTACTTC. The chain uses TRBV5-6 and TRBJ2-4, with D possibly matching TRBD2 (6 bases). Germline V CDR1 and CDR2: SGHDT, YYEEEE. V was shortened by 0 bases and J by 8 bases, with 6 bases between the two germline ends. The CDR3 length is 12 residues.

This clonotype was detected only once. The genes are TRBV11-1 and TRBJ1-1, with D uncertain. V lost 1 base and J lost 1, with 10 bases in between. This CDR3 contains 15 residues. Per germline, CDR1 SGHAT and CDR2 FQDESV (reference sequence). The CDR3 loop is CASSLGMGGNTEAFF. DNA for the CDR3: TGTGCCAGCAGCTTAGGTATGGGCGGGAACACTGAAGCTTTCTTT.

This clonotype was detected only a few times. The V call is TRBV10-3, the J call TRBJ2-2; the match to TRBD2 covers 7 bases. Trimming at V came to 5 bases and at J to 4 bases, leaving 4 bases not matched to a gene. Germline-derived CDR1 and CDR2 are ENHRY and SYGVKD. The CDR3 sequence is 14 residues long. The CDR3 nucleotides are TGTGCCATCAGTACTAGCGCATCCACCGGGGAGCTGTTTTTT. Encoded protein: CAISTSASTGELFF.

The V gene is TRBV11-2, the J gene TRBJ2-1, with 10 bases identical to TRBD2. In germline, CDR1 is SGHAT, CDR2 FQNNGV. V trimming: 3 bases; J trimming: 8 bases; junction bases outside the gene matches: 7. The CDR3 spans 15 residues. Here the CDR3 DNA reads TGTGCCAGCAGCTTCGCTAGCGGGAGCATTTATGAGCAGTTCTTC. This codes for CASSFASGSIYEQFF.

This clonotype was counted many times. The chain carries TRBV12-3 or TRBV12-4 and TRBJ1-6; 8 bases align to TRBD1. The CDR3 is 14 amino acids. The ends lost 6 bases at V and 10 bases at J; junction bases unmatched: 8. CDR3 in amino acids: CASSRTGSGSPLHF. CDR3 in DNA: TGTGCCAGCAGCCGGACAGGGTCTGGCTCACCCCTCCACTTT.